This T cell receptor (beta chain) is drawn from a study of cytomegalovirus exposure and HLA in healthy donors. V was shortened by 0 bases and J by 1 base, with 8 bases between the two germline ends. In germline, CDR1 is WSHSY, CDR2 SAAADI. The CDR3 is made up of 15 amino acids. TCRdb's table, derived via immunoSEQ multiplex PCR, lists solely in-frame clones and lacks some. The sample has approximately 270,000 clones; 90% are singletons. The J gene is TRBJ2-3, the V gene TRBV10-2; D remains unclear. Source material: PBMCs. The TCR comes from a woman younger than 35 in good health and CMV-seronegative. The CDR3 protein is CASSESLLGTDTQYF. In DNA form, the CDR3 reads TGCGCCAGCAGTGAGTCGTTACTTGGCACAGATACGCAGTATTTT.